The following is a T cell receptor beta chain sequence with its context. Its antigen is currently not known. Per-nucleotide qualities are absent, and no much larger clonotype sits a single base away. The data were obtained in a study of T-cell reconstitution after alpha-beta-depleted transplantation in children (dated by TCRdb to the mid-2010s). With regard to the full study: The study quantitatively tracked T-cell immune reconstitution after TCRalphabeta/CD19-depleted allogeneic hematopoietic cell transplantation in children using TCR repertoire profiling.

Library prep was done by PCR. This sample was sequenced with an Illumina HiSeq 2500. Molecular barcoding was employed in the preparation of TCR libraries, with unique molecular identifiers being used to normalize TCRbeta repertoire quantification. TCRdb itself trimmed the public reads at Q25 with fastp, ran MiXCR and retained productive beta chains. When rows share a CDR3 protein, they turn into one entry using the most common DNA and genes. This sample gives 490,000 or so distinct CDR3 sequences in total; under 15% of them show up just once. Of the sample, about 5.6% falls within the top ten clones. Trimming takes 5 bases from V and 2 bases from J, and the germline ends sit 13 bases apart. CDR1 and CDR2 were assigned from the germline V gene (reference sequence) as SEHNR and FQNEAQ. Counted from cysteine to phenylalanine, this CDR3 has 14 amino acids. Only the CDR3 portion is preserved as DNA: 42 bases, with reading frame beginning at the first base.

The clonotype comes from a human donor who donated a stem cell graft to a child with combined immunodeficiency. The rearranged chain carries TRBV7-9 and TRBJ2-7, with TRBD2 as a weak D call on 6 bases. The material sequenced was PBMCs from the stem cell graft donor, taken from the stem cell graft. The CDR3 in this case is CASSAFSGTYEQYF. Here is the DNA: TGTGCCAGCAGCGCCTTTAGCGGTACCTACGAGCAGTACTTC.